This TCR beta chain is drawn from a study of T cell responses to AZD1222 COVID-19 vaccine. General study points: Baseline seropositivity occurred in only 5 or 6 AZD1222 recipients. Receipt of two AZD1222 doses was followed by a rise in Spike-specific TCR breadth and depth.

The CDR3 extends over 11 amino acids. With 7 bases removed from V and 11 bases from J, the gap between germline ends came to 14 bases. Germline V gene data show CDR1 as MNHEY and CDR2 as SVGAGI. Of note for this clone: As yet, its antigen is unknown.

Profiled with immunoSEQ multiplex PCR; TCRdb holds only in-frame clones, not every one. The table lists over 150,000 clones, approximately 90% of them singletons, with around 4.6% in the top ten. The sequencing here drew on peripheral blood, taken on day 0 of MenACWY control vaccination. The sequence was obtained from an adult in good health. The V call is TRBV6-5, the J call TRBJ1-1, with D unresolved. The CDR3 nucleotides are TGTGCCAGCACACTCCCTCGGGGTGCTTTCTTT. Protein product: CASTLPRGAFF.